These 21 T cell receptor beta chains were sequenced from one sample in a study of shared clonotypes between healthy human individuals. The method was immunoSEQ multiplex PCR; TCRdb's version includes in-frame clones alone and lacks a portion of them. Here the sample spans some 380,000 clones, about 97% being singletons. The sample was memory CD8+ T cells sorted from blood. Subset specified: CD45RO+ cells pooled with CCR7-negative TemRA cells. Receptors were obtained from a man aged 25-45 years in good health.

The V gene is TRBV2, the J gene TRBJ2-3, with D possibly matching TRBD2 (7 bases). Germline loops: CDR1 SNHLY, CDR2 FYNNEI. CDR3 length: 14 residues. Trimming took off 2 bases at V and 5 bases at J, with 11 bases between the two ends. The CDR3 coding sequence is TGTGCCAGCAGTGAACAGGGGAGGGGAGATACGCAGTATTTT. Protein product: CASSEQGRGDTQYF.

The chain employs TRBV2 and TRBJ1-1, with D perhaps matching TRBD1 (5 bases). V gave up 3 bases and J gave up 6 bases, with 5 bases separating them. CDR3 length: 11 residues. Germline CDR1 is SNHLY and CDR2 is FYNNEI. CDR3 region: CASSDRAEAFF. For the CDR3, the DNA is TGTGCCAGCAGTGACAGGGCTGAAGCTTTCTTT.

This chain links TRBV30 with TRBJ2-7, with D perhaps TRBD2 (6 bases). The CDR3 is 13 residues long. Germline values: CDR1 GTSNPN, CDR2 SVGIG (reference sequence). V was trimmed by 1 base and J by 7 bases, leaving 14 bases between them. The CDR3 nucleotides read TGTGCCTGGAGTGCAGCGGGTCGACTTGAGCAGTACTTC. Protein sequence: CAWSAAGRLEQYF.

The rearrangement links TRBV9 to TRBJ2-3; no clear D. The CDR3 consists of 12 residues. Germline lookup yields CDR1 SGDLS and CDR2 YYNGEE. The V and J ends lost 4 bases and 3 bases respectively, with 6 bases between them. DNA of the CDR3: TGTGCCAGCAGCCGTGAGACAGATACGCAGTATTTT. It is translated as CASSRETDTQYF. Complete variable domain (other parts from reference TRBV9 and TRBJ2-3): DSGVTQTPKHLITATGQRVTLRCSPRSGDLSVYWYQQSLDQGLQFLIQYYNGEERAKGNILERFSAQQFPDLHSELNLSSLELGDSALYFCASSRETDTQYFGPGTRLTVL.

V gene TRBV30 combines with J gene TRBJ1-1; possible D gene TRBD1, 6 bases. The CDR3 loop spans 11 amino acids. The germline gives CDR1 GTSNPN, CDR2 SVGIG (reference sequence). V was trimmed by 5 bases and J by 9 bases, leaving 13 bases between them. The CDR3 sequence is CAWETGTKAFF. CDR3 sequence (DNA): TGTGCCTGGGAAACCGGGACAAAAGCTTTCTTT.

The genes are TRBV2 and TRBJ2-3; 9 bases agree with TRBD2. V lost 8 bases to trimming and J lost 6 bases; unmatched junction nucleotides: 6. The CDR3 spans 13 residues. Germline V gene lookup returns CDR1 SNHLY and CDR2 FYNNEI. The CDR3 DNA follows: TGTGCCAGCGGTATAGCGGGAGTCGATACGCAGTATTTT. Protein product: CASGIAGVDTQYF.

The genes are TRBV7-9 and TRBJ1-3, with 9 bases aligning to TRBD1. Unmatched junction bases numbered 7, after V lost 4 bases and J lost 0 bases. The CDR3 has 17 residues. Per germline, CDR1 SEHNR and CDR2 FQNEAQ (reference sequence). This chain's CDR3 is CASSSGTGSSSGNTIYF. The CDR3, as DNA: TGTGCCAGCAGCTCCGGGACAGGGTCTTCCTCTGGAAACACCATATATTTT. Full variable domain (outside the CDR3, taken from reference TRBV7-9 and TRBJ1-3): DTGVSQNPRHKITKRGQNVTFRCDPISEHNRLYWYRQTLGQGPEFLTYFQNEAQLEKSRLLSDRFSAERPKGSFSTLEIQRTEQGDSAMYLCASSSGTGSSSGNTIYFGEGSWLTVV.

The chain recombines TRBV5-1 with TRBJ2-7; 9 positions agree with TRBD2. The CDR3 consists of 14 residues. J was trimmed by 3 bases and V by 3 bases; bases with no gene match: 4. Germline V gene lookup returns CDR1 SGHRS and CDR2 YFSETQ. CDR3 sequence: CASSSGLANYEQYF. CDR3 bases: TGCGCCAGCAGCTCGGGACTAGCTAACTACGAGCAGTACTTC.

The chain recombines TRBV7-2 with TRBJ2-7; D possibly matches TRBD1 or TRBD2 (5 bases each). The CDR3 spans 15 residues. The germline V gene has CDR1 SGHTA and CDR2 FQGNSA. V lost 5 bases, J lost 3 bases, and 17 bases lay in between. For the CDR3, the DNA is TGTGCCAGCAGCCAAAGGGGCGGGCTAGACTACGAGCAGTACTTC. Its translation is CASSQRGGLDYEQYF. Drawing the rest from reference TRBV7-2 and TRBJ2-7, the complete variable domain is GAGVSQSPSNKVTEKGKDVELRCDPISGHTALYWYRQSLGQGLEFLIYFQGNSAPDKSGLPSDRFSAERTGGSVSTLTIQRTQQEDSAVYLCASSQRGGLDYEQYFGPGTRLTVT.

This clone has more than one count but fewer than ten. This chain joins TRBV29-1 and TRBJ2-2; D unclear. From germline, CDR1 is SQVTM and CDR2 ANQGSEA. V lost 5 bases, J lost 0 bases, and 4 bases lay in between. The length of the CDR3 is 12 residues. The CDR3 sequence: CSVSANTGELFF. The CDR3 DNA sequence: TGCAGCGTTTCCGCGAACACCGGGGAGCTGTTTTTT.

This clone was detected only once. This chain connects TRBV4-2 to TRBJ2-7, with D maybe TRBD2 (6 bases). This CDR3 spans 14 amino acids. CDR1 is LGHNA and CDR2 is YNFKEQ in the germline V gene. Trimming shortened V by 2 bases and J by 6 bases, and 14 bases separated the two germline ends. CDR3 nucleotide sequence: TGTGCCAGCAGCCAAACGGGAGCATCCACCGAGCAGTACTTC. Protein product: CASSQTGASTEQYF.

This chain links TRBV18 with TRBJ1-3, with D perhaps matching TRBD1 (5 bases). The CDR3 is 15 amino acids. Trimming stripped 4 bases from V and 4 bases from J, with 14 bases between. Germline CDR1 and CDR2: KGHSH and LQKENI. The CDR3 DNA reads as TGTGCCAGCTCACGATCCGGGACCGAGGGAAACACCATATATTTT. Amino acid sequence: CASSRSGTEGNTIYF.

This sequence joins TRBV9 and TRBJ2-2; the D call may be TRBD1 or TRBD2 (5 bases each). Germline assignment: CDR1 SGDLS and CDR2 YYNGEE. V was cut by 3 bases and J by 2 bases, with 17 bases left in between. The CDR3 totals 17 residues. Here the CDR3 DNA reads TGTGCCAGCAGCGCCCTCCGGGACCTACTTAACACCGGGGAGCTGTTTTTT. It yields the protein CASSALRDLLNTGELFF.

The chain combines TRBV27 with TRBJ2-1; tentatively, D is TRBD2 (5 bases). V was pared by 2 bases and J by 3 bases, with 11 bases between. This CDR3 comprises 15 residues. Germline loops: CDR1 MNHEY, CDR2 SMNVEV (reference sequence). As DNA, the CDR3 is TGTGCCAGCAGTTTACGAGGGCCCTTCTACAATGAGCAGTTCTTC. It codes for CASSLRGPFYNEQFF.

This clone was observed a single time. The chain employs TRBV14 and TRBJ2-7, with D hard to call. The V and J ends lost 1 base and 2 bases respectively, with 12 bases between them. CDR1 and CDR2 from the germline V gene are SGHDN and FVKESK. This CDR3 spans 15 amino acids. The DNA of the CDR3 is TGTGCCAGCAGCCAAGTGGGGAAGAGGACCTACGAGCAGTACTTC. Protein sequence: CASSQVGKRTYEQYF.

This chain joins TRBV7-2 and TRBJ1-2; D is possibly TRBD1 (6 bases). V was pared by 0 bases and J by 7 bases, with 9 bases between. This CDR3 comprises 13 residues. Germline loops: CDR1 SGHTA, CDR2 FQGNSA. As DNA, the CDR3 is TGTGCCAGCAGCTTAGCGAACAGGGTTGGCTACACCTTC. Its translation: CASSLANRVGYTF.

To note about this clone: Other nucleotide sequences from this sample produce the same CDR3. CDR3 sequence: CASSLGGSSYNEQFF. The CDR3 bases are TGCGCCAGCAGCTTGGGAGGGAGCTCCTACAATGAGCAGTTCTTC. The chain couples TRBV5-1 to TRBJ2-1; tentatively, D is TRBD2 (5 bases). Germline V CDR1 and CDR2: SGHRS, YFSETQ. The V end lost 0 bases, the J end lost 0 bases, and 7 bases lay between the germline ends. The CDR3 sequence is 15 residues long.

This chain uses TRBV20-1 with TRBJ2-7, with D perhaps assigned TRBD1 or TRBD2 (5 bases each). Per the germline V gene, CDR1 is DFQATT and CDR2 is SNEGSKA (reference sequence). Trimming removed 5 bases at V and 2 bases at J, with 7 bases between. The CDR3 covers 11 residues. The CDR3 loop reads CSAWDPYEQYF. The CDR3 DNA follows: TGCAGTGCTTGGGACCCCTACGAGCAGTACTTC.

The J gene is TRBJ2-1, the V gene TRBV7-9; TRBD2 matches 8 bases. The CDR3 length is 19 residues. Looked up from germline, CDR1 is SEHNR and CDR2 is FQNEAQ (reference sequence). V dropped 0 bases and J dropped 4; count of bases not matched to a gene: 14. Written as DNA, the CDR3 is TGTGCCAGCAGCTTAGCGCTCTCGGCTAGCGGGCTAATTTACAATGAGCAGTTCTTC. It yields the protein CASSLALSASGLIYNEQFF.

The chain links TRBV7-2 to TRBJ2-5; 7 bases align to TRBD2. Germline CDR1 is SGHTA and CDR2 is FQGNSA. V shed 5 bases and J 2 bases; nucleotides not matched to a gene: 8. This CDR3 is built from 15 residues. This CDR3 is CASSHRTSLQETQYF. The CDR3 bases are TGTGCCAGCAGCCACCGGACTAGTCTTCAAGAGACCCAGTACTTC.

This chain connects TRBV6-1 to TRBJ1-5; D remains ambiguous. This CDR3 spans 9 amino acids. CDR1 and CDR2 from the germline V gene are MNHNS and SASEGT. The DNA for the CDR3 is TGTAGTGATAATCAGCCCCAGCATTTT. It is translated as CSDNQPQHF.